The 17 T cell receptor beta chains presented below share a single source sample, sequenced in a study of shared clonotypes between healthy human individuals. TCRdb keeps only in-frame clones here, not all; method: immunoSEQ multiplex PCR. The sample includes 2 million to 2.5 million clones, approximately 94% of them seen just once. CD45RO negativity and positive selection for CCR7 defined naive CD8 cells, a population that excluded terminally differentiated effector memory CD45RA+ cells. The source material was naive CD8+ T cells from PBMCs. These receptors came from a man younger than 35 in good health. Some clones in this sample may be carry-over from other donors' samples.

This chain joins TRBV7-2 and TRBJ1-5; TRBD1 might be the D (6 bases). V was clipped by 4 bases and J by 4 bases, with 11 bases between them. Germline-derived CDR1 and CDR2 are SGHTA and FQGNSA. This CDR3 contains 14 residues. CDR3 DNA sequence: TGTGCCAGCAGCTCGCGGCAGGGGAATCAGCCCCAGCATTTT. This codes for CASSSRQGNQPQHF.

The chain has TRBV4-1 and TRBJ1-1; D gene unclear. The CDR3 has 14 residues. V shed 0 bases and J shed 5 bases, with 10 bases lying between them. Germline V gene sequence: CDR1 MGHRA, CDR2 YSYEKL. The CDR3 loop is CASSQDSLRTEAFF. CDR3 sequence (DNA): TGCGCCAGCAGCCAAGATTCTCTACGTACTGAAGCTTTCTTT.

V usage is TRBV6-1 and J usage is TRBJ2-1; 7 bases agree with TRBD2. CDR3 length: 17 amino acids. V lost 1 base and J lost 6; bases outside the gene matches: 12. Germline V gene sequence: CDR1 MNHNS, CDR2 SASEGT. In nucleotides, the CDR3 is TGTGCCAGCAGTGAAGTGGAGGGAGGGCCGAGGGGCAATGAGCAGTTCTTC. Amino acids: CASSEVEGGPRGNEQFF.

Here the CDR3 DNA reads TGTGCCAGCAGGGACAGATACATGAACACTGAAGCTTTCTTT. The encoded protein is CASRDRYMNTEAFF. This chain connects TRBV27 to TRBJ1-1, with a possible D match to TRBD1 (6 bases). The CDR3 has 14 residues. Deletions cut 6 bases from V and 0 bases from J, with 11 bases between. Germline V gene lookup returns CDR1 MNHEY and CDR2 SMNVEV (reference sequence).

On this clone itself: Other DNA variants within this sample encode the same CDR3. The J gene is TRBJ1-1, the V gene TRBV28, with 7 bases matching TRBD1. CDR1 and CDR2 from the germline V gene are MDHEN and SYDVKM. Trimming cost V 4 bases and J 4 bases; bases outside gene matches: 3. This CDR3 is 13 amino acids long. Here the CDR3 DNA reads TGTGCCAGCAGTTCCACAGGGGTCACTGAAGCTTTCTTT. The encoded protein is CASSSTGVTEAFF.

V and J are TRBV27 and TRBJ1-5, with 10 positions matching TRBD1. Looked up from germline, CDR1 is MNHEY and CDR2 is SMNVEV (reference sequence). V trimming: 6 bases; J trimming: 2 bases; junction bases outside the gene matches: 19. The CDR3 covers 20 residues. The CDR3 here is CASSPSTGQGIWSGNQPQHF. Here the CDR3 DNA reads TGTGCCAGCAGCCCAAGCACGGGACAGGGGATTTGGAGTGGCAATCAGCCCCAGCATTTT.

J is TRBJ2-5 and V is TRBV15, with D unresolved. Germline V gene data show CDR1 as LNHNV and CDR2 as YYDKDF (reference sequence). Between the trimmed V and J ends, which lost 2 bases and 3 bases, there was a span of 10 bases. This CDR3 is 14 amino acids long. DNA of the CDR3: TGTGCCACCAGCAGAACAAGAAGGGAAGAGACCCAGTACTTC. It specifies CATSRTRREETQYF.

The chain is built from TRBV6-6 and TRBJ2-2; 10 positions agree with TRBD2. CDR3 size: 15 residues. V lost 8 bases and J lost 6; bases outside the gene matches: 9. Germline V gene data show CDR1 as MNHNY and CDR2 as SVGAGI (reference sequence). Written as DNA, the CDR3 is TGTGCCAGCGCCCAAAAAGCGGGAGGGCCCGGGGAGCTGTTTTTT. Encoded protein: CASAQKAGGPGELFF.

This chain connects TRBV29-1 to TRBJ2-1, with TRBD1 as a possible D gene (6 bases). V was cut by 5 bases and J by 7 bases, with 15 bases left in between. Germline-derived CDR1 and CDR2 are SQVTM and ANQGSEA. The CDR3 is made up of 13 amino acids. CDR3 sequence (DNA): TGCAGCGTTCCTTACAGACAGGAGAATGAGCAGTTCTTC. Residues: CSVPYRQENEQFF.

This chain joins TRBV28 and TRBJ2-2; no clear D gene. Germline V gene lookup returns CDR1 MDHEN and CDR2 SYDVKM. CDR3 length: 16 amino acids. Deletions cut 5 bases from V and 0 bases from J, with 13 bases between. CDR3 in amino acids: CASSAGHIANTGELFF. CDR3 nucleotides: TGTGCCAGCAGTGCCGGGCACATAGCGAACACCGGGGAGCTGTTTTTT. The full variable domain, rest sourced from reference TRBV28 and TRBJ2-2, is DVKVTQSSRYLVKRTGEKVFLECVQDMDHENMFWYRQDPGLGLRLIYFSYDVKMKEKGDIPEGYSVSREKKERFSLILESASTNQTSMYLCASSAGHIANTGELFFGEGSRLTVL.

This clone showed up many times. Here the CDR3 reads CSAGALGELFF. Written as DNA, the CDR3 is TGCAGTGCTGGGGCTCTCGGGGAGCTGTTTTTT. The genes are TRBV29-1 and TRBJ2-2, with D perhaps TRBD1 (5 bases). The CDR3 is made up of 11 amino acids. Germline CDR1 and CDR2: SQVTM and ANQGSEA.

This chain links TRBV27 with TRBJ2-7; unclear D gene. Trimming shortened V by 3 bases and J by 3 bases, and 12 bases separated the two germline ends. CDR3 length: 14 amino acids. Germline V gives CDR1 MNHEY, CDR2 SMNVEV (reference sequence). CDR3 nucleotide sequence: TGTGCCAGCAGTTTTCAAGGGTCGGGCTACGAGCAGTACTTC. Its translation: CASSFQGSGYEQYF.

This chain connects TRBV7-9 to TRBJ2-5; D is unresolved. Between the trimmed V and J ends, which lost 5 bases and 3 bases, there was a span of 16 bases. The length of the CDR3 is 15 residues. Germline V CDR1 and CDR2: SEHNR, FQNEAQ (reference sequence). This CDR3 reads CASSPRPGPEETQYF. Here the CDR3 DNA reads TGTGCCAGCAGCCCAAGACCGGGTCCAGAAGAGACCCAGTACTTC.

Remarks on this clone: Within the sample, other DNA sequences also encode this same CDR3. The V call is TRBV19, the J call TRBJ1-1, with TRBD1 as a possible D gene (6 bases). V lost 8 bases to trimming and J lost 8 bases, with 9 bases between them. This CDR3 comprises 10 residues. Germline CDR1 and CDR2: LNHDA and SQIVND (reference sequence). This CDR3 is CASRGPEAFF. CDR3 in DNA: TGTGCCAGTCGGGGGCCCGAAGCTTTCTTT. The full variable domain, rest sourced from reference TRBV19 and TRBJ1-1, is DGGITQSPKYLFRKEGQNVTLSCEQNLNHDAMYWYRQDPGQGLRLIYYSQIVNDFQKGDIAEGYSVSREKKESFPLTVTSAQKNPTAFYLCASRGPEAFFGQGTRLTVV.

CDR3 sequence (DNA): TGTGCCAGTAGTCTCCCGGGGACAGTTGTTGAGCAGTTCTTC. Translated, it gives CASSLPGTVVEQFF. This chain connects TRBV19 to TRBJ2-1; 7 bases are shared with TRBD1. CDR3 length: 14 residues. After removal of 5 bases from V and 9 bases from J, the junction contained 10 bases not matched to a gene. Per germline, CDR1 LNHDA and CDR2 SQIVND (reference sequence). The complete variable domain, with remaining parts taken from reference TRBV19 and TRBJ2-1, reads DGGITQSPKYLFRKEGQNVTLSCEQNLNHDAMYWYRQDPGQGLRLIYYSQIVNDFQKGDIAEGYSVSREKKESFPLTVTSAQKNPTAFYLCASSLPGTVVEQFFGPGTRLTVL.

The chain carries TRBV7-9 and TRBJ1-2; the D gene is possibly TRBD1 (5 bases). Germline loops: CDR1 SEHNR, CDR2 FQNEAQ (reference sequence). This CDR3 comprises 15 residues. Trimming left V 5 bases short and J 4 bases short, with 17 bases between. The CDR3 bases are TGTGCCAGCAGCCCCGGGGGGGTGGCGGCCTATGGCTACACCTTC. Translation gives CASSPGGVAAYGYTF.

This chain links TRBV19 with TRBJ2-5; 7 bases are shared with TRBD1. Germline-derived CDR1 and CDR2 are LNHDA and SQIVND (reference sequence). The ends lost 1 base at V and 1 base at J; junction bases unmatched: 3. The length of the CDR3 is 15 residues. CDR3 amino acids: CASSIAGTAQETQYF. For the CDR3, the DNA is TGTGCCAGTAGTATAGCCGGGACAGCCCAAGAGACCCAGTACTTC.